This paragraph reports one T cell receptor beta chain. It was CD45RO-negative cells, positively selected for CCR7, that made up naive CD8 cells, with terminally differentiated effector memory CD45RA+ cells excluded. These data come from a study of shared clonotypes between healthy human individuals. Sequencing used immunoSEQ multiplex PCR; TCRdb keeps in-frame clones, though not all of them. Of about 2.1 million clones in the sample, about 93% were seen once. The CDR3 runs 16 residues. CDR1 SGDLS and CDR2 YYNGEE come from the germline V gene. With V trimmed by 3 bases and J by 2 bases, 8 bases remained unmatched.

The chain recombines TRBV9 with TRBJ2-3; TRBD2 matches at 8 bases. The source is a man in his late teens or twenties in good health. Some clones in this sample may be carry-over from other donors' samples. The sequencing input was naive CD8+ T cells from PBMCs. CDR3 loop: CASSDAVAGTTDTQYF. CDR3 DNA: TGTGCCAGCAGCGACGCCGTAGCGGGGACCACAGATACGCAGTATTTT.